A single sample is the source of the 10 T cell receptor beta chains below, sequenced in a study of blood T cells in healthy people across ages. A J-beta primer mix and a sample-barcoded 5' primer were used in a second PCR of roughly 6 to 12 cycles. TCRdb reanalysed the 5' RACE reads using MiXCR and keeps one entry per CDR3 protein. The table records around 900,000 distinct CDR3 sequences, around 26% of them present only once. The specimen was blood. The origin of the receptors is a woman older than 75 in good health.

The V and J genes are TRBV7-9 and TRBJ2-1, with 12 nucleotides matching TRBD2. V gave up 5 bases and J gave up 8 bases; unmatched junction bases: 13. The CDR3 loop spans 17 amino acids. Looked up from germline, CDR1 is SEHNR and CDR2 is FQNEAQ (reference sequence). The CDR3 coding sequence is TGTGCCAGCAGCCCTCGGACTAGCGGGGAGCGGTTAGATGAGCAGTTCTTC. Translating it yields CASSPRTSGERLDEQFF. Filled out from reference TRBV7-9 and TRBJ2-1, the complete variable domain reads DTGVSQNPRHKITKRGQNVTFRCDPISEHNRLYWYRQTLGQGPEFLTYFQNEAQLEKSRLLSDRFSAERPKGSFSTLEIQRTEQGDSAMYLCASSPRTSGERLDEQFFGPGTRLTVL.

This clonotype was counted at least ten times. The rearrangement joins TRBV28 to TRBJ2-7; unclear D gene. The V gene's germline CDR1 is MDHEN and CDR2 SYDVKM. Trimming shortened V by 6 bases and J by 7 bases, and 22 bases separated the two germline ends. The CDR3 runs 15 residues. The CDR3 DNA follows: TGTGCCAGCAGCACAAGTTTCCGAGGTATCGGGGAGCAGTACTTC. Translation: CASSTSFRGIGEQYF.

This clonotype was found many times. The chain has TRBV10-3 and TRBJ2-7, with D possibly being TRBD2 (6 bases). Germline V lookup: CDR1 ENHRY, CDR2 SYGVKD. The ends were cut back, 6 bases at V and 3 bases at J, with 12 bases in the middle. The CDR3 has 13 amino acids. The CDR3 here is CAIRGEAGYEQYF. The CDR3 DNA reads as TGTGCCATCAGAGGGGAGGCCGGCTACGAGCAGTACTTC.

Points on this clonotype: A much larger clone lies a single base off, so this may be a read error. The DNA for the CDR3 is TGTGCCAGCAGTTTGGGTGGACAGGAAGAGACCCAGTACTTC. This sequence encodes CASSLGGQEETQYF. The chain couples TRBV28 to TRBJ2-5, with TRBD1 matching 7 bases. V shed 3 bases, J shed 3 bases, and the junction held 4 bases outside the gene matches. This CDR3 contains 14 residues. Germline CDR1 MDHEN, CDR2 SYDVKM.

This clonotype was detected ten times or more. This chain uses TRBV15 with TRBJ2-7; perhaps TRBD1 as D (5 bases). Between the trimmed V and J ends, which lost 0 bases and 8 bases, there was a span of 14 bases. CDR1 is LNHNV, CDR2 YYDKDF, per germline (reference sequence). CDR3 length: 14 amino acids. CDR3 DNA sequence: TGTGCCACCAGCAGAGAAGGGGTGACAACCCAGCAGTACTTC. It specifies CATSREGVTTQQYF.

This clonotype was recorded at least ten times. The J gene is TRBJ1-2, the V gene TRBV5-1; 8 bases map to TRBD1. The CDR3 spans 14 residues. With 1 base clipped from V and 4 bases from J, the junction kept 3 bases outside the gene matches. Per the germline V gene, CDR1 is SGHRS and CDR2 is YFSETQ. The CDR3 coding sequence is TGCGCCAGCAGCTTGTCGGGACAGGCCTATGGCTACACCTTC. Its translation is CASSLSGQAYGYTF. Full variable domain (missing parts from reference TRBV5-1 and TRBJ1-2): KAGVTQTPRYLIKTRGQQVTLSCSPISGHRSVSWYQQTPGQGLQFLFEYFSETQRNKGNFPGRFSGRQFSNSRSEMNVSTLELGDSALYLCASSLSGQAYGYTFGSGTRLTVV.

The chain couples TRBV5-1 to TRBJ2-1; unclear D gene. CDR3 size: 13 residues. Trimming left V 5 bases short and J 4 bases short, with 10 bases between. From germline, CDR1 is SGHRS and CDR2 YFSETQ. CDR3 in DNA: TGCGCCAGCAGGATTGAGAGTTACAATGAGCAGTTCTTC. Amino acid sequence: CASRIESYNEQFF.

This clonotype was observed at least ten times. V is TRBV20-1 and J is TRBJ2-3; no reliable D call. The CDR3 consists of 15 residues. Germline V gene sequence: CDR1 DFQATT, CDR2 SNEGSKA (reference sequence). V gave up 0 bases and J gave up 0 bases, with 10 bases separating them. CDR3 nucleotides: TGCAGTGCTAGAGACAGAAGATTAAGCACAGATACGCAGTATTTT. Its protein product is CSARDRRLSTDTQYF.

This clonotype was detected only a few times. The rearrangement joins TRBV21-1 to TRBJ2-7. TRBV21-1 is designated a pseudogene. The CDR3 loop spans 12 amino acids. The CDR3 region is CASSKGPYEQYF. CDR3 nucleotides: TGTGCCAGCAGCAAAGGCCCCTACGAGCAGTACTTC.

Many counts were recorded for this clonotype. J is TRBJ2-1 and V is TRBV6-6; D may correspond to TRBD1 or TRBD2 (5 bases each). The V gene's germline CDR1 is MNHNY and CDR2 SVGAGI (reference sequence). V gave up 6 bases and J gave up 7 bases, with 16 bases separating them. The CDR3 consists of 14 residues. The CDR3 sequence: CASSLDGGRNEQFF. CDR3 bases: TGTGCCAGCAGCTTGGATGGGGGTAGGAATGAGCAGTTCTTC.